The T cell receptor beta chain under discussion was sequenced for a study of shared clonotypes between healthy human individuals. The study, taken as a whole, reports: Researchers found naive subsets generally carried larger estimated richness than memory subsets. How much donors shared clonotypes was expected to be affected by sequencing depth. It was the few donors that limited the genetic and exposure-history diversity represented.

On this clone: Antigen specificity is unknown.

Assay: immunoSEQ multiplex PCR; the TCRdb copy retains only in-frame clones and omits some. The table shows around 370,000 clones, with 96% occurring only once. The CDR3 runs 16 residues. Trimming removed 1 base at V and 5 bases at J, with 19 bases between. Germline V gives CDR1 SQVTM, CDR2 ANQGSEA. The chain recombines TRBV29-1 with TRBJ2-3; D might be TRBD2 (6 bases). Material for sequencing was memory CD8+ T cells sorted from blood. Subset meaning: CD45RO+ cells pooled with CCR7-negative TemRA cells. The clonotype originates from a man aged 30 to 45 in good health. The CDR3 nucleotides read TGCAGCGTTGAAGGGGGATTGCGGGGAGCAGGAGATACGCAGTATTTT. Amino acid sequence: CSVEGGLRGAGDTQYF.